This TCR beta chain comes out of a study of shared clonotypes between healthy human individuals. Regarding the study as a whole: Clonotype sharing among donors was thought likely to change with sequencing depth.

There are 15 residues in the CDR3. Looked up from germline, CDR1 is SGHTA and CDR2 is FQGNSA. V was shortened by 2 bases and J by 4 bases, with 12 bases between the two germline ends. Repertoires were generated with immunoSEQ multiplex PCR, while TCRdb's copy carries only in-frame clones and drops some. The sample lists about 2 million clones, about 95% occurring once. Concerning this clone itself: Its antigen is unidentified.

Only Caucasian adults living in Nashville, Tennessee made up the donor group. In the CD4+ fraction, cells were divided into CD45RA+ naive and CD45RA-negative memory subsets. The J gene is TRBJ2-4, the V gene TRBV7-2, with D maybe TRBD1 (5 bases). Source material: naive CD4+ T cells sorted from blood. Specified subset: CD45RA+ positively selected. This receptor was obtained from a man between 18 and 29 years old in good health. The CDR3 reads CASSLRPDSKNIQYF. The CDR3 nucleotides read TGTGCCAGCAGCTTAAGGCCCGACAGTAAAAACATTCAGTACTTC.